This T cell receptor beta chain comes out of a study of CD8 T cells in Susac syndrome. About the research overall: When their blood was taken, patients with Susac syndrome were therapy-naive, taking corticosteroids, or taking intravenous immunoglobulin alone.

RNA was extracted with the RNeasy kit, and a quantity of about 0.45 to 1 ug was reverse transcribed using random hexamers. Multiplex PCR with immunoSEQ amplified the TCR beta CDR3 across 54 Vbeta and 13 Jbeta. From the immunoSEQ multiplex PCR reads, TCRdb called clonotypes with MiXCR, one entry per CDR3 protein. The sample has just over 150,000 distinct CDR3 sequences; roughly 96% are singletons. From blood CD8+ and CD4+ T cells, TCR beta sequences were generated. The TEMRA cells underwent FACS enrichment, while the CD8+ and CD4+ T cells underwent negative isolation. Trimming shortened V by 6 bases and J by 0 bases, and 11 bases separated the two germline ends. The CDR3 runs to 14 residues. Germline V lookup: CDR1 DFQATT, CDR2 SNEGSKA (reference sequence).

Sequenced sample: CD4+ T cells from PBMCs. The TCR comes from a human donor with Susac syndrome. The chain couples TRBV20-1 to TRBJ2-2; D is unresolved. The CDR3, as DNA: TGCAGTGCGAGGAATTCCGCGAACACCGGGGAGCTGTTTTTT. Translating gives CSARNSANTGELFF.